The clone carrying this T cell receptor beta chain was picked up one time. In the PCR, 60 Vbeta and 13 Jbeta primers were used. Generated by immunoSEQ multiplex PCR, the TCRdb table keeps only in-frame clones and is missing some. Seen here are fewer than 150,000 clones, approximately 85% observed once, and the top ten hold over 6.5%. This sample was taken from a study of cytomegalovirus exposure and HLA in healthy donors. Per the germline V gene, CDR1 is SEHNR and CDR2 is FQNEAQ (reference sequence). The CDR3 consists of 14 residues. V was cut by 1 base and J by 5 bases, with 9 bases left in between. Sequencing used PBMCs. This receptor was obtained from a woman aged 25-40 years in good health and CMV-seropositive. The chain joins TRBV7-9 to TRBJ2-1, with D possibly being TRBD2 (5 bases). Here the CDR3 reads CASSLVTLDNEQFF. CDR3 coding DNA: TGTGCCAGCAGCTTAGTAACACTAGACAATGAGCAGTTCTTC.